The clone carrying this TCR beta chain has a single count. As yet, its antigen is unknown. This specimen belongs to a study of Ad26.COV2.S vaccination and SARS-CoV-2 variants. Study as a whole: Once or twice, 56 days apart, Ad26.COV2.S was delivered intramuscularly.

The CDR3 covers 15 residues. V trimming: 0 bases; J trimming: 6 bases; junction bases outside the gene matches: 3. Germline V gives CDR1 KGHSH, CDR2 LQKENI. Indicated treatment: roughly 19 received Ad26.COV2.S at low or high dose, single or two shots; 5 received placebo; per-sample allocation not given. The samples date from day 63 after the first vaccine or placebo injection. Data came from immunoSEQ multiplex PCR; TCRdb stores just in-frame clones and leaves some out. This table holds approximately 480,000 clones, around 90% found once. Study results and caveats: Vaccinees reportedly had broad spike-specific CD8+ and CD4+ T cell responses. The study found higher spike-specific TCR breadth in vaccine than placebo recipients. An underestimation of total T cell responses may have resulted from the TCR breadth and depth analyses.

This receptor was taken from a person aged 18-60 years who received the Ad26.COV2.S COVID-19 vaccine or a placebo. V is TRBV18 and J is TRBJ2-1, with 9 bases that match TRBD2. This material consisted of peripheral blood, taken in a trial of Ad26.COV2.S vaccine versus placebo. CDR3 in amino acids: CASSPPGGRANEQFF. The DNA of the CDR3 is TGTGCCAGCTCACCACCGGGCGGGAGGGCCAATGAGCAGTTCTTC.